This T cell receptor (beta chain) came from a study of T cell clonality in common variable immunodeficiency. Study-wide results and caveats: In common variable immunodeficiency, TCR beta chains reportedly carried fewer deletions and N-nucleotide insertions. TCRbeta clonality was increased in CVID versus healthy controls.

Assay: immunoSEQ multiplex PCR; the TCRdb copy retains only in-frame clones and omits some. Listed for the sample are tens of thousands of clones, none seen a single time. Both groups were predominantly of Caucasian heritage. This clone was seen a few times. Its antigen is as yet unknown. This could be a read error, since a much larger clone is one nucleotide away. The CDR3 goes on 3 residues after the read ends, and that part is filled in from the germline J gene. The CDR3 covers 15 residues. Germline CDR1 and CDR2: LNHDA and SQIVND (reference sequence). Specimen: peripheral blood mononuclear cells. The V call is TRBV19, the J call TRBJ2-3; 9 bases agree with TRBD1. The source is a person aged 18 to 70 in good health. The CDR3 here is CASSTRGQGNQPQYF. The part of the CDR3 DNA that was read is TGTGCCAGTAGTACCCGGGGACAGGGCAATCAGCCG.